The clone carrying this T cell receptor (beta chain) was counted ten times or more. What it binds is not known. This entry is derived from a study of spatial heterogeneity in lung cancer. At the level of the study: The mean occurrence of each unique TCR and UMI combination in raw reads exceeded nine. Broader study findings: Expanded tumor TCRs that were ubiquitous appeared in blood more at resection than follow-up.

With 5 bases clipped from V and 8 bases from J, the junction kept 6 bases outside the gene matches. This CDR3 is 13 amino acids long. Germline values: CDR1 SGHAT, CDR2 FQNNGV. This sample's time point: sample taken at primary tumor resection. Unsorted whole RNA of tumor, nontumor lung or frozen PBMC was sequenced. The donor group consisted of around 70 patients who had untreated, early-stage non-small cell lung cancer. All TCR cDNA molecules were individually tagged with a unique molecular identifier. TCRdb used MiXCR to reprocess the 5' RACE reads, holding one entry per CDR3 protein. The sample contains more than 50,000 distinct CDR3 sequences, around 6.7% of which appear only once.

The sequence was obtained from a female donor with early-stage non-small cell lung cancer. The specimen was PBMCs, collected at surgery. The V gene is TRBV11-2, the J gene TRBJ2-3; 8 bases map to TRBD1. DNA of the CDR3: TGTGCCAGCAGCCGCGGGACAGGAGGTACGCAGTATTTT. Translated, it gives CASSRGTGGTQYF.